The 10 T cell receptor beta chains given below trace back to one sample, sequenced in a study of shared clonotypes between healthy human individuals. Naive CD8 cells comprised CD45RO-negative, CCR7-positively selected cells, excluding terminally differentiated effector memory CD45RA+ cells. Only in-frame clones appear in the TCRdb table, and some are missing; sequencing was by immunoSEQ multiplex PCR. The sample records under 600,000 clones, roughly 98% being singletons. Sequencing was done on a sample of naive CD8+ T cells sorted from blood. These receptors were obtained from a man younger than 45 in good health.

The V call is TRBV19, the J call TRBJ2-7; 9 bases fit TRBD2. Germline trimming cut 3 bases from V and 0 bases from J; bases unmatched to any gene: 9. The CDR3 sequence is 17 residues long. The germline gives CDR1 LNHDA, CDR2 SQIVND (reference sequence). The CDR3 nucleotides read TGTGCCAGTAGTATGGGGGTAGCGGGAGCTCGCTCCTACGAGCAGTACTTC. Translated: CASSMGVAGARSYEQYF. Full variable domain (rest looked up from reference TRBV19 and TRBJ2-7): DGGITQSPKYLFRKEGQNVTLSCEQNLNHDAMYWYRQDPGQGLRLIYYSQIVNDFQKGDIAEGYSVSREKKESFPLTVTSAQKNPTAFYLCASSMGVAGARSYEQYFGPGTRLTVT.

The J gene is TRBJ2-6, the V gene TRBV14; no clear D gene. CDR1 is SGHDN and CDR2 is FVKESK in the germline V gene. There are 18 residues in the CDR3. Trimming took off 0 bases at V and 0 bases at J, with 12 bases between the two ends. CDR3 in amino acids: CASSQDNLLHSGANVLTF. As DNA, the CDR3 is TGTGCCAGCAGCCAAGATAACTTACTTCACTCTGGGGCCAACGTCCTGACTTTC.

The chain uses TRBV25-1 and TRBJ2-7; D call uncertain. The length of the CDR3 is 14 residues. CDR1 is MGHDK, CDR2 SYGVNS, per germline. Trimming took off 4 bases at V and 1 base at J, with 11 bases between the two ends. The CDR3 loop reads CASSAYDGSYEQYF. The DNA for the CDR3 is TGTGCCAGCAGTGCCTACGACGGTTCCTACGAGCAGTACTTC.

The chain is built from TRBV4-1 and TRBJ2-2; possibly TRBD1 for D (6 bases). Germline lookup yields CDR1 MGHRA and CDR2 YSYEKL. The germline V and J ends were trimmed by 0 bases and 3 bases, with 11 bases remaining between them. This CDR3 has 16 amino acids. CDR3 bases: TGCGCCAGCAGCCAAGATATAGGACAGTACACCGGGGAGCTGTTTTTT. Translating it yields CASSQDIGQYTGELFF.

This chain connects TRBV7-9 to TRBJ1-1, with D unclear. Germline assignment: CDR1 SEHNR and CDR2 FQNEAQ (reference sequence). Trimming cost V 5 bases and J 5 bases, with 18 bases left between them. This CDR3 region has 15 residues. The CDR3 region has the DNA TGTGCCAGCAGCCGCGCTGAAAGTTTCGTGACTGAAGCTTTCTTT. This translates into CASSRAESFVTEAFF.

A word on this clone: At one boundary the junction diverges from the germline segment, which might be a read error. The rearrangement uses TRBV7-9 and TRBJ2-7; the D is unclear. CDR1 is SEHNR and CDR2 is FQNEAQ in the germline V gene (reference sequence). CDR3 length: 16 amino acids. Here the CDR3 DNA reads TGTGCCAGCAGCTCAGAATTTAATGGACCAAGGGCGAACCTGGTTTTC. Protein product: CASSSEFNGPRANLVF.

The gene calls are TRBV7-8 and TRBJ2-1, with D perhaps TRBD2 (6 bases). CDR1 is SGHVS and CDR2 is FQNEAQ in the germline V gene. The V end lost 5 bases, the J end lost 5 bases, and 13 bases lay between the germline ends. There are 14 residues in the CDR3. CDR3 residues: CASSPGTPNNEQFF. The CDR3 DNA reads TGTGCCAGCAGCCCGGGGACTCCCAACAATGAGCAGTTCTTC.

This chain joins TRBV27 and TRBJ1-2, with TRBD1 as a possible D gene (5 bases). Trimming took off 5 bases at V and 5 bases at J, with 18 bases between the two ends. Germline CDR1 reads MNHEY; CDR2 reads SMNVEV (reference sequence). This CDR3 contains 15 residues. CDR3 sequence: CASSNIPLWGYGYTF. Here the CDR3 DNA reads TGTGCCAGCAGTAACATCCCCCTCTGGGGGTATGGCTACACCTTC.

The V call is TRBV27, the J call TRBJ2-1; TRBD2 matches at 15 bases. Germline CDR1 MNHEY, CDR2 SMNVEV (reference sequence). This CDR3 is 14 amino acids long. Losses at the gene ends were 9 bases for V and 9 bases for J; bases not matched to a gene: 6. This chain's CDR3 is CASRTSGRAIEQFF. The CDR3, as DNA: TGTGCCAGTAGGACTAGCGGGAGGGCAATTGAGCAGTTCTTC.

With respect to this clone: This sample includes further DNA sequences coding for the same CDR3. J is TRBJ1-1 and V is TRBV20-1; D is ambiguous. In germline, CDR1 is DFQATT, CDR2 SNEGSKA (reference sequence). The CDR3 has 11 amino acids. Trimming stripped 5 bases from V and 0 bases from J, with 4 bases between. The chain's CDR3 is CSAGLNTEAFF. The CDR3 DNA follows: TGCAGTGCTGGGTTGAACACTGAAGCTTTCTTT.